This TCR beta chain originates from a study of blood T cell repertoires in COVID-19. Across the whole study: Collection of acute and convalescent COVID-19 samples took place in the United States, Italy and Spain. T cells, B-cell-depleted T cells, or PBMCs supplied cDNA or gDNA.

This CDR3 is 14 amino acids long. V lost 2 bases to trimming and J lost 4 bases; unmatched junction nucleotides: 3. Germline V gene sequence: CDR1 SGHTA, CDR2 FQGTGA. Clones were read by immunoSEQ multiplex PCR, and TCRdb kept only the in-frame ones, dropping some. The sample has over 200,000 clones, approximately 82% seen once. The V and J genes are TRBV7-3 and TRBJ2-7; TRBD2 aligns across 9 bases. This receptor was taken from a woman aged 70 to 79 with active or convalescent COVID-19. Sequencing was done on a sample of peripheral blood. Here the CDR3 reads CASSLASGDYEQYF. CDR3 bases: TGTGCCAGCAGCTTAGCTAGCGGGGATTACGAGCAGTACTTC.